This T cell receptor (beta chain) is from a study of OX40 agonist ivuxolimab in advanced cancers. Study information: Subjects had a mean age of around 60 years, with a range of roughly 20 to 80; around 80% were male. Broader study findings: Some nonresponders additionally presented with little normalized T-cell clonal expansion. Among patients with partial responses at 0.1-3.0 mg/kg, clonal expansion was among the lowest. There were, on average, more expanded clones in CD8+ T cells than in CD4+.

The V end lost 3 bases, the J end lost 8 bases, and 12 bases lay between the germline ends. The CDR3 has 13 residues. Germline values: CDR1 SGHRS, CDR2 YFSETQ. The data were produced by immunoSEQ multiplex PCR, yet TCRdb's version contains in-frame clones alone and is incomplete. Among over 55,000 clones listed, around 80% were seen once. A note on this clone: The antigen is not known.

Sequenced material: CD4+ or CD8+ T cells sorted from blood, taken in a trial of the OX40 agonist ivuxolimab. This chain connects TRBV5-1 to TRBJ1-3; D is perhaps TRBD1 (5 bases). The sequence derives from an adult with an advanced solid tumor such as melanoma, head and neck, liver or kidney cancer. Here the CDR3 reads CASSYRSGDTIYF. The CDR3 DNA reads as TGCGCCAGCAGCTACAGGTCTGGGGACACCATATATTTT.